The 9 T cell receptor beta chains in this list originate from one sample, sequenced in a study of CD4+ T cells in melanoma. Method: immunoSEQ multiplex PCR; TCRdb's copy keeps in-frame clones and lacks some. The table lists some 110,000 clones, over 80% of them singletons, with roughly 3.5% in the top ten. The sequenced material came from peripheral blood. These receptors were collected from a human donor with melanoma.

The chain combines TRBV27 with TRBJ2-2, with 10 positions matching TRBD2. The trim removed 5 bases at V and 1 base at J, leaving 4 bases unmatched. The CDR3 has 16 residues. CDR1 and CDR2 from the germline V gene are MNHEY and SMNVEV (reference sequence). The CDR3 coding sequence is TGTGCCAGCAGTCCAGCGGGAGGGATGAACACCGGGGAGCTGTTTTTT. Translating it yields CASSPAGGMNTGELFF.

The J gene is TRBJ1-3, the V gene TRBV7-6, with no clear D. From germline, CDR1 is SGHVS and CDR2 FNYEAQ. Trimming stripped 5 bases from V and 4 bases from J, with 18 bases between. This CDR3 contains 16 residues. The CDR3 nucleotides are TGTGCCAGCAGCACCCAGGTTTTCGGAGAAGGAAACACCATATATTTT. This translates into CASSTQVFGEGNTIYF.

The V call is TRBV2, the J call TRBJ2-2; D unclear. Trimming removed 5 bases at V and 0 bases at J, with 10 bases between. Germline lookup yields CDR1 SNHLY and CDR2 FYNNEI. CDR3 length: 15 amino acids. The CDR3 spells CASSRLTSNTGELFF. CDR3 in DNA: TGTGCCAGCAGTCGGCTCACTTCGAACACCGGGGAGCTGTTTTTT.

The chain has TRBV19 and TRBJ2-3, with TRBD2 matching over 10 bases. The CDR3 has 14 residues. Germline V gene lookup returns CDR1 LNHDA and CDR2 SQIVND (reference sequence). J lost 5 bases, V lost 6 bases, and 5 bases had no gene match. CDR3 region: CASSQLAGRDTQYF. The CDR3 DNA is TGTGCCAGTAGCCAACTAGCGGGGCGAGATACGCAGTATTTT. The variable domain in full, with the rest retrieved from reference TRBV19 and TRBJ2-3, is DGGITQSPKYLFRKEGQNVTLSCEQNLNHDAMYWYRQDPGQGLRLIYYSQIVNDFQKGDIAEGYSVSREKKESFPLTVTSAQKNPTAFYLCASSQLAGRDTQYFGPGTRLTVL.

The V gene is TRBV6-1, the J gene TRBJ2-3; TRBD2 aligns across 7 bases. The CDR3 has 16 residues. The trim removed 2 bases at V and 5 bases at J, leaving 10 bases unmatched. Germline values: CDR1 MNHNS, CDR2 SASEGT. The CDR3 is CASSEHLLSSGDTQYF. CDR3 nucleotides: TGTGCCAGCAGTGAACACCTTTTGTCTAGCGGAGATACGCAGTATTTT.

This sequence joins TRBV27 and TRBJ1-4; D is ambiguous. Germline CDR1 and CDR2: MNHEY and SMNVEV (reference sequence). This CDR3 comprises 14 residues. V shed 4 bases and J shed 4 bases, with 10 bases lying between them. DNA for the CDR3: TGTGCCAGCAGTTGGGTGGGGAATAATGAAAAACTGTTTTTT. Translation gives CASSWVGNNEKLFF.

The genes are TRBV6-5 and TRBJ2-5; TRBD2 aligns across 12 bases. The germline gives CDR1 MNHEY, CDR2 SVGAGI. The CDR3 sequence is 15 residues long. V shed 6 bases, J shed 5 bases, and the junction held 7 bases outside the gene matches. The CDR3 DNA reads as TGTGCCAGCAGCCTAGCGGGGGGGCCTTTGGAGACCCAGTACTTC. Translating it yields CASSLAGGPLETQYF.

This rearrangement joins TRBV30 to TRBJ2-1; 8 nucleotides line up with TRBD1. V shed 3 bases, J shed 4 bases, and the junction held 8 bases outside the gene matches. Germline CDR1 is GTSNPN and CDR2 is SVGIG (reference sequence). The CDR3 sequence is 15 residues long. CDR3 loop: CAWSGQGIRYNEQFF. The CDR3 DNA is TGTGCCTGGAGCGGACAGGGTATTCGGTACAATGAGCAGTTCTTC.

The V gene is TRBV5-1, the J gene TRBJ2-3, with 7 bases that match TRBD1. Germline loops: CDR1 SGHRS, CDR2 YFSETQ. The ends lost 5 bases at V and 4 bases at J; junction bases unmatched: 13. The CDR3 loop spans 16 amino acids. The CDR3 coding sequence is TGCGCCAGCAGTCGGGACAGATCAGGGTGGGCAGATACGCAGTATTTT. It codes for CASSRDRSGWADTQYF. The full variable domain, with the rest looked up from reference TRBV5-1 and TRBJ2-3, is KAGVTQTPRYLIKTRGQQVTLSCSPISGHRSVSWYQQTPGQGLQFLFEYFSETQRNKGNFPGRFSGRQFSNSRSEMNVSTLELGDSALYLCASSRDRSGWADTQYFGPGTRLTVL.